One sample yielded the 25 T cell receptor beta chains listed below, sequenced in a study of brain T cells in children with intractable seizures (dated by TCRdb to the early 2020s). Read against the paper, the sample's time point label means: resected brain tissue, or blood drawn just prior to surgery. Library creation used the immunoSEQ multiplex PCR assay. TCRdb mirrors the immuneACCESS table, restricted to in-frame sequences. Some clones are absent from its copies; in checked studies, under half trace to an unresolved V gene, and the reason for the others is unknown. The sample yields fewer than 85,000 clones; about 93% were counted once. 1.5% of the sample is held by the ten biggest clonotypes. Here the sequenced sample was peripheral blood, taken at surgery. All receptors derive from a boy under two years old with tuberous sclerosis and intractable seizures.

V usage is TRBV7-2 and J usage is TRBJ1-1, with D perhaps TRBD1 (6 bases). Germline assignment: CDR1 SGHTA and CDR2 FQGNSA. The germline V and J ends were trimmed by 4 bases and 0 bases, with 15 bases remaining between them. There are 16 residues in the CDR3. CDR3 sequence reads: CASSSDTGTLNTEAFF. Here the CDR3 DNA reads TGTGCCAGCAGCTCGGATACAGGGACTTTGAACACTGAAGCTTTCTTT. Supplemented by reference TRBV7-2 and TRBJ1-1, the full variable domain reads GAGVSQSPSNKVTEKGKDVELRCDPISGHTALYWYRQSLGQGLEFLIYFQGNSAPDKSGLPSDRFSAERTGGSVSTLTIQRTQQEDSAVYLCASSSDTGTLNTEAFFGQGTRLTVV.

This chain links TRBV11-3 with TRBJ2-1, with D possibly being TRBD1 or TRBD2 (5 bases each). CDR3 length: 14 residues. CDR1 is SGHNT, CDR2 YENEEA, per germline. The ends were cut back, 5 bases at V and 2 bases at J, with 10 bases in the middle. CDR3 protein: CASSPGPTYNEQFF. DNA for the CDR3: TGTGCCAGCAGCCCGGGACCGACCTACAATGAGCAGTTCTTC.

The chain joins TRBV6-6 to TRBJ1-6; 7 nucleotides agree with TRBD1. Germline V gene lookup returns CDR1 MNHNY and CDR2 SVGAGI (reference sequence). V was clipped by 6 bases and J by 6 bases; unmatched bases: 8. The CDR3 extends over 15 amino acids. CDR3 DNA sequence: TGTGCCAGCAGACCCGGGACAGCGGTTAATTCACCCCTCCACTTT. This sequence encodes CASRPGTAVNSPLHF.

The sample holds many counts of this clone. The chain couples TRBV28 to TRBJ2-1, with D tentatively TRBD2 (6 bases). Trimming removed 3 bases from V and 5 bases from J, with 8 bases in between. CDR3 size: 13 residues. Germline-derived CDR1 and CDR2 are MDHEN and SYDVKM. CDR3 residues: CASSFPGDNEQFF. The CDR3 bases are TGTGCCAGCAGTTTCCCGGGAGACAATGAGCAGTTCTTC.

The rearrangement links TRBV29-1 to TRBJ1-2; TRBD1 matches 8 bases. Germline CDR1 is SQVTM and CDR2 is ANQGSEA. The CDR3 runs to 14 residues. With V trimmed by 7 bases and J by 4 bases, 11 bases remained unmatched. CDR3 residues: CSALDRGSGYGYTF. DNA for the CDR3: TGCAGCGCACTCGACAGGGGCTCAGGCTATGGCTACACCTTC.

CDR3 residues: CAIGAGTDTQYF. The CDR3 bases are TGTGCCATCGGGGCCGGCACAGATACGCAGTATTTT. J is TRBJ2-3 and V is TRBV10-3; TRBD1 might be the D (5 bases). CDR1 is ENHRY, CDR2 SYGVKD, per germline. Trimming stripped 8 bases from V and 1 base from J, with 7 bases between. The CDR3 runs 12 residues.

The V and J genes are TRBV24-1 and TRBJ1-2, with 8 bases identical to TRBD1. Trimming removed 6 bases from V and 8 bases from J; junction bases left unmatched: 10. Germline assignment: CDR1 KGHDR and CDR2 SFDVKD. The CDR3 spans 14 residues. Here the CDR3 DNA reads TGTGCCACCAGTAAGGGAGACAGGGGAGAGGGCTACACCTTC. It specifies CATSKGDRGEGYTF.

This clone appeared a single time. The rearrangement joins TRBV7-8 to TRBJ2-3, with unresolved D. The CDR3 covers 14 residues. The V gene lost 2 bases and the J gene lost 0 bases, with 6 bases spanning the gap. Germline V gives CDR1 SGHVS, CDR2 FQNEAQ. As DNA, the CDR3 is TGTGCCAGCAGCTTACGCGGTAGCACAGATACGCAGTATTTT. Translating it yields CASSLRGSTDTQYF.

This clone appeared once. The chain is built from TRBV11-2 and TRBJ1-5; possibly TRBD1 for D (6 bases). The germline V gene has CDR1 SGHAT and CDR2 FQNNGV. V was cut by 1 base and J by 6 bases, with 10 bases left in between. The CDR3 contains 14 residues. CDR3 amino acids: CASSLVGRGQPQHF. The CDR3 DNA follows: TGTGCCAGCAGCTTAGTAGGCAGGGGTCAGCCCCAGCATTTT.

This chain joins TRBV29-1 and TRBJ2-7, with 9 bases identical to TRBD2. CDR1 is SQVTM, CDR2 ANQGSEA, per germline. J lost 3 bases, V lost 6 bases, and 6 bases had no gene match. The CDR3 sequence is 13 residues long. Here the CDR3 DNA reads TGCAGCGTGACGGGACTAGCCGTCTACGAGCAGTACTTC. This sequence encodes CSVTGLAVYEQYF.

In nucleotides, the CDR3 is TGTGCCTGGAGTGTAACAGGTCGGGATTCACCCCTCCACTTT. Translation: CAWSVTGRDSPLHF. The V and J genes are TRBV30 and TRBJ1-6; perhaps TRBD1 as D (5 bases). The length of the CDR3 is 14 residues. With 0 bases removed from V and 8 bases from J, the gap between germline ends came to 11 bases. Per the germline V gene, CDR1 is GTSNPN and CDR2 is SVGIG (reference sequence).

The rearrangement joins TRBV19 to TRBJ2-2; no clear D. Trimming took off 1 base at V and 8 bases at J, with 8 bases between the two ends. Germline V CDR1 and CDR2: LNHDA, SQIVND (reference sequence). The CDR3 has 13 residues. The CDR3 bases are TGTGCCAGTAGTATAGTGGGGTTTGGGGAGCTGTTTTTT. Protein sequence: CASSIVGFGELFF.

The chain recombines TRBV6-5 with TRBJ1-2; weak D call: TRBD1 (5 bases). Trimming removed 6 bases from V and 5 bases from J, with 7 bases in between. This CDR3 has 11 amino acids. The V gene's germline CDR1 is MNHEY and CDR2 SVGAGI. CDR3 residues: CASRTVYGYTF. The CDR3 DNA reads TGTGCCAGCAGGACAGTATATGGCTACACCTTC.

The chain combines TRBV5-1 with TRBJ2-5; no firm D call. The CDR3 contains 14 residues. Germline assignment: CDR1 SGHRS and CDR2 YFSETQ. Trimming pared 2 bases from V and 3 bases from J, leaving 11 bases between. This chain's CDR3 is CASSFAVGKETQYF. DNA of the CDR3: TGCGCCAGCAGCTTTGCTGTCGGAAAAGAGACCCAGTACTTC.

The rearrangement joins TRBV24-1 to TRBJ1-1; tentatively, D is TRBD1 (5 bases). The CDR3 has 12 residues. Trimming removed 4 bases from V and 8 bases from J, with 10 bases in between. CDR1 is KGHDR, CDR2 SFDVKD, per germline. CDR3 nucleotides: TGTGCCACCAGTGACCAAACAGGAGAAGCTTTCTTT. Its protein product is CATSDQTGEAFF.

In its sample, this clone was seen once. J is TRBJ2-2 and V is TRBV5-4; no clear D gene. Looked up from germline, CDR1 is SGHNT and CDR2 is YYREEE (reference sequence). The CDR3 extends over 13 amino acids. V was trimmed by 4 bases and J by 4 bases, leaving 8 bases between them. CDR3 loop: CASSVKTTGELFF. The CDR3, as DNA: TGTGCCAGCAGCGTTAAAACCACCGGGGAGCTGTTTTTT.

The V gene is TRBV5-1, the J gene TRBJ1-2, with no clear D. The germline gives CDR1 SGHRS, CDR2 YFSETQ. V was clipped by 2 bases and J by 3 bases, with 11 bases between them. CDR3 length equals 14 residues. The CDR3 sequence is CASSFYGVDYGYTF. The CDR3 DNA sequence: TGCGCCAGCAGCTTTTACGGGGTTGACTATGGCTACACCTTC.

V usage is TRBV6-5 and J usage is TRBJ2-7, with 7 bases that match TRBD1. This CDR3 comprises 12 residues. V gave up 6 bases and J gave up 7 bases; unmatched junction bases: 6. CDR1 and CDR2 from the germline V gene are MNHEY and SVGAGI. Here the CDR3 DNA reads TGTGCCAGCAGGGCAGGGGGTTGGGAGCAGTACTTC. It translates to CASRAGGWEQYF.

The chain employs TRBV4-2 and TRBJ2-1, with D possibly being TRBD1 (6 bases). This CDR3 has 23 residues. CDR1 is LGHNA, CDR2 YNFKEQ, per germline. The germline V and J ends were trimmed by 3 bases and 5 bases, with 38 bases remaining between them. The CDR3 DNA is TGTGCCAGCAGCCATTACGCCAAGACAGGCCGCTACTTCCCCAGCGGTGCCGACAATGAGCAGTTCTTC. Translation: CASSHYAKTGRYFPSGADNEQFF.

The chain uses TRBV5-1 and TRBJ1-1; D gene ambiguous. The CDR3 is 15 residues long. CDR1 is SGHRS, CDR2 YFSETQ, per germline. Deletions cut 4 bases from V and 1 base from J, with 14 bases between. CDR3 in amino acids: CASSLTFKANTEAFF. The CDR3 bases are TGCGCCAGCAGCCTGACGTTTAAGGCGAACACTGAAGCTTTCTTT.

The chain joins TRBV2 to TRBJ1-3; TRBD1 is a possible D gene (5 bases). CDR3 length: 15 amino acids. The germline CDR1 and CDR2 sequences are SNHLY and FYNNEI. Trimming cost V 5 bases and J 2 bases, with 13 bases left between them. The CDR3 nucleotides are TGTGCCAGCAGTCCGGCGGGGCTGCCTGGAAACACCATATATTTT. It yields the protein CASSPAGLPGNTIYF.

V and J are TRBV9 and TRBJ1-1, with 9 bases matching TRBD1. The CDR3 spans 21 residues. J was trimmed by 3 bases and V by 0 bases; bases with no gene match: 21. The germline gives CDR1 SGDLS, CDR2 YYNGEE. This CDR3 is CASSVGPSPGTGRALDTEAFF. Written as DNA, the CDR3 is TGTGCCAGCAGCGTAGGCCCCTCCCCAGGGACAGGGAGAGCTTTAGACACTGAAGCTTTCTTT.

This chain joins TRBV24-1 and TRBJ2-1, with D hard to call. V was cut by 1 base and J by 7 bases, with 4 bases left in between. Per germline, CDR1 KGHDR and CDR2 SFDVKD. CDR3 length: 12 residues. CDR3 in DNA: TGTGCCACCAGTGATTTCCGGAATGAGCAGTTCTTC. Translating gives CATSDFRNEQFF.

The V gene is TRBV7-9, the J gene TRBJ2-7; D is possibly TRBD2 (5 bases). The germline gives CDR1 SEHNR, CDR2 FQNEAQ (reference sequence). The CDR3 is made up of 16 amino acids. Trimming cost V 1 base and J 2 bases, with 15 bases left between them. The CDR3 nucleotides read TGTGCCAGCAGCTTAGTAGGTAGCGACCCTACCTACGAGCAGTACTTC. It yields the protein CASSLVGSDPTYEQYF.

The CDR3 here is CSVSTPQETQYF. The DNA of the CDR3 is TGCAGCGTTTCCACCCCCCAAGAGACCCAGTACTTC. The chain links TRBV29-1 to TRBJ2-5; D not certain. The V and J ends lost 5 bases and 1 base respectively, with 8 bases between them. From germline, CDR1 is SQVTM and CDR2 ANQGSEA. The CDR3 totals 12 residues. The full variable domain, with the rest looked up from reference TRBV29-1 and TRBJ2-5, is SAVISQKPSRDICQRGTSLTIQCQVDSQVTMMFWYRQQPGQSLTLIATANQGSEATYESGFVIDKFPISRPNLTFSTLTVSNMSPEDSSIYLCSVSTPQETQYFGPGTRLLVL.